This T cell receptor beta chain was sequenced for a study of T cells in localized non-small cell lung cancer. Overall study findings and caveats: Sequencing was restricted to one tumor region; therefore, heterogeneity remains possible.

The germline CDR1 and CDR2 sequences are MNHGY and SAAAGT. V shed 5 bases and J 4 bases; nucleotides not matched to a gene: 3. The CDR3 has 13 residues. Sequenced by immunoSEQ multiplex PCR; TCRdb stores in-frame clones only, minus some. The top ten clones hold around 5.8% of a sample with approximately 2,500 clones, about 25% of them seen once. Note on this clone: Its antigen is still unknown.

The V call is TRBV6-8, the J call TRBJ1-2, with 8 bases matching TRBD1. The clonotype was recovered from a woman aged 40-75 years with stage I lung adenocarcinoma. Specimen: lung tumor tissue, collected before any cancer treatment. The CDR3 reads CASSLDRGYGYTF. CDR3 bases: TGTGCCAGCAGTCTCGACAGGGGCTATGGCTACACCTTC.